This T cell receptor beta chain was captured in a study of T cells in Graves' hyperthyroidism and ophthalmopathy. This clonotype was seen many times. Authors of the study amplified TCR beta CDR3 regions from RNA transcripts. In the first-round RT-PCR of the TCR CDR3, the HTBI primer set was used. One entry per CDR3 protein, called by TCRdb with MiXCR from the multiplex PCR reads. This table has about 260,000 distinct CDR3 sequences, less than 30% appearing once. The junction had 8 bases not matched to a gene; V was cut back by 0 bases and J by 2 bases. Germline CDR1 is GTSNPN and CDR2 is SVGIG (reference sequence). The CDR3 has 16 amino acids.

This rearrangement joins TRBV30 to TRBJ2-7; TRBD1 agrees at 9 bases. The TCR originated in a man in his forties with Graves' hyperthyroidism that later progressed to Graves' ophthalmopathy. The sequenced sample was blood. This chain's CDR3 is CAWSVHHRGRPYEQYF. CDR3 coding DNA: TGTGCCTGGAGTGTACATCACAGGGGGCGTCCCTACGAGCAGTACTTC.